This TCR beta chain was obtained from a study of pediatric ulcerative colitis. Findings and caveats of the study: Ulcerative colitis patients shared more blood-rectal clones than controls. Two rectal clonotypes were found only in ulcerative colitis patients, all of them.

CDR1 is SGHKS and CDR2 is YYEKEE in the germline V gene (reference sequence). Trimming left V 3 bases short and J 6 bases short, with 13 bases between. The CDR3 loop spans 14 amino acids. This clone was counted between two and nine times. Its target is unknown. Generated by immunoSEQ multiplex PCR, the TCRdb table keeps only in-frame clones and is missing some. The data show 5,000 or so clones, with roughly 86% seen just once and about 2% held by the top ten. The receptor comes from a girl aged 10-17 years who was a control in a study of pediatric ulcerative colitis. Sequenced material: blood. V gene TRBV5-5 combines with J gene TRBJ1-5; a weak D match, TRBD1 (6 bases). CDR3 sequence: CASSSDSLRQPQHF. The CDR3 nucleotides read TGTGCCAGCAGCTCGGACAGCCTCCGTCAGCCCCAGCATTTT.